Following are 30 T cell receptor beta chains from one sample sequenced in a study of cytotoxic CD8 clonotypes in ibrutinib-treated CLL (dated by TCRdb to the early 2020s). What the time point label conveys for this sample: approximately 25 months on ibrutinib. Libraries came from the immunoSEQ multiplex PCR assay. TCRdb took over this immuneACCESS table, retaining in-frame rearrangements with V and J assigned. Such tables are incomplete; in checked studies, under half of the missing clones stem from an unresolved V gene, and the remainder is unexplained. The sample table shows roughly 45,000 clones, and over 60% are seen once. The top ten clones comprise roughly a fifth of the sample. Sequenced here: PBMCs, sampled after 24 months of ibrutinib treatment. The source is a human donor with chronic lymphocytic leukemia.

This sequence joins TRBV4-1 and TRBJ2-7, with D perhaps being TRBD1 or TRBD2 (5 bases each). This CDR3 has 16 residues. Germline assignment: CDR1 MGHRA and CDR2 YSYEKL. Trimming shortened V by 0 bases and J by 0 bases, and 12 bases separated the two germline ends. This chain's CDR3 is CASSQDPGTLSYEQYF. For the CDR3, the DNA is TGCGCCAGCAGCCAAGACCCGGGGACCCTCTCCTACGAGCAGTACTTC.

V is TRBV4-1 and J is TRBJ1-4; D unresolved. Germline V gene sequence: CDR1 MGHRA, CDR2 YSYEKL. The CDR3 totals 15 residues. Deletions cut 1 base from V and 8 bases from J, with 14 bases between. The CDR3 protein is CASSQAGGRSEKLFF. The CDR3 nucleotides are TGCGCCAGCAGCCAAGCGGGAGGGAGGTCAGAAAAACTGTTTTTT.

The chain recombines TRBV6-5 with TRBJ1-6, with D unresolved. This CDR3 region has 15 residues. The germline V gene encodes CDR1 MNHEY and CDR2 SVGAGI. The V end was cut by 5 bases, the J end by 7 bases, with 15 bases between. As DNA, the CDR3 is TGTGCCAGCAGTCCCCGGTTGTTGGGAAATTCACCCCTCCACTTT. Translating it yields CASSPRLLGNSPLHF.

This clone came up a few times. The CDR3 here is CASSDPGTGSAYEQYF. Written as DNA, the CDR3 is TGTGCCAGCAGCGACCCCGGGACAGGGAGCGCCTACGAGCAGTACTTC. This chain links TRBV2 with TRBJ2-7; TRBD1 matches 9 bases. The CDR3 extends over 16 amino acids. V lost 6 bases, J lost 2 bases, and 11 bases stayed unmatched. The germline V gene has CDR1 SNHLY and CDR2 FYNNEI.

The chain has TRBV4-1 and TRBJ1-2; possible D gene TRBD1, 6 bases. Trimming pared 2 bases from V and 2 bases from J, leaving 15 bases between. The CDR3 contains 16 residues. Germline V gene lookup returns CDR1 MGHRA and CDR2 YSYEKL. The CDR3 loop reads CASSQKRQDLNYGYTF. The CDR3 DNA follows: TGCGCCAGCAGCCAAAAAAGACAGGACCTGAACTATGGCTACACCTTC.

CDR3 nucleotide sequence: TGTGCCAGCAGCTTAAGGAGGGCGCCATCCTACGAGCAGTACTTC. It yields the protein CASSLRRAPSYEQYF. This chain joins TRBV7-3 and TRBJ2-7; D may be TRBD2 (6 bases). V was clipped by 1 base and J by 1 base, with 11 bases between them. This CDR3 contains 15 residues. Germline CDR1 is SGHTA and CDR2 is FQGTGA. Drawing the rest from reference TRBV7-3 and TRBJ2-7, the complete variable domain is GAGVSQTPSNKVTEKGKYVELRCDPISGHTALYWYRQSLGQGPEFLIYFQGTGAADDSGLPNDRFFAVRPEGSVSTLKIQRTERGDSAVYLCASSLRRAPSYEQYFGPGTRLTVT.

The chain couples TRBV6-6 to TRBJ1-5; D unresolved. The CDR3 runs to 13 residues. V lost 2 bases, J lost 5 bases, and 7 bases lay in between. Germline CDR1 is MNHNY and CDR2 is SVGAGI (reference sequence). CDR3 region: CASSYADDQPQHF. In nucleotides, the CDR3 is TGTGCCAGCAGTTACGCGGACGATCAGCCCCAGCATTTT.

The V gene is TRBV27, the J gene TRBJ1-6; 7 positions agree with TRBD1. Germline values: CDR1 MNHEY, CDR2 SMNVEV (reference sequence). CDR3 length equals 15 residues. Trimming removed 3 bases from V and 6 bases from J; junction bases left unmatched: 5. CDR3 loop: CASSFFGTVNSPLHF. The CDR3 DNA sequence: TGTGCCAGCAGTTTCTTCGGGACAGTTAATTCACCCCTCCACTTT.

CDR3 DNA sequence: TGTGCCAGCAGTTACCCGCAGGGAGGGGTCTCCTACGAGCAGTACTTC. Amino acids: CASSYPQGGVSYEQYF. The J gene is TRBJ2-7, the V gene TRBV6-6; 7 bases map to TRBD2. The CDR3 is 16 amino acids. V lost 2 bases to trimming and J lost 0 bases; unmatched junction nucleotides: 7. The germline V gene encodes CDR1 MNHNY and CDR2 SVGAGI (reference sequence).

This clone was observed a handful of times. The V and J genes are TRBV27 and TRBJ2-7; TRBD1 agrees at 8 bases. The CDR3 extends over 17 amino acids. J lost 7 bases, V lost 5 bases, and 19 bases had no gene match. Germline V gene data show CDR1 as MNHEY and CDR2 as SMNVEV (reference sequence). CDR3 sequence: CASSRGPPDRGLGEQYF. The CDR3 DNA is TGTGCCAGCAGTCGAGGCCCCCCAGACAGGGGTTTGGGTGAGCAGTACTTC.

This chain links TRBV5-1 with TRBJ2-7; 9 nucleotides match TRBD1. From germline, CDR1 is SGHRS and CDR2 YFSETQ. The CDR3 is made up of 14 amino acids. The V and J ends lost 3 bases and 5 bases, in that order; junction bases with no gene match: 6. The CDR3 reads CASSSRDRAHEQYF. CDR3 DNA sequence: TGCGCCAGCAGCTCCCGGGACAGGGCTCACGAGCAGTACTTC.

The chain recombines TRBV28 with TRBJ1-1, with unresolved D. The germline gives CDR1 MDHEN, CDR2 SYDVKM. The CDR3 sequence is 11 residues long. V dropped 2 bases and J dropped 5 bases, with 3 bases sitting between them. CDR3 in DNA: TGTGCCAGCAGTTTAGGGACTGAAGCTTTCTTT. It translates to CASSLGTEAFF.

DNA of the CDR3: TGTGCCAGCAGTCGCCTCGGGGCCTCAGGTCAGCCCCAGCATTTT. Its protein is CASSRLGASGQPQHF. V usage is TRBV6-5 and J usage is TRBJ1-5; a weak D match, TRBD1 (5 bases). Per germline, CDR1 MNHEY and CDR2 SVGAGI. V was pared by 5 bases and J by 6 bases, with 17 bases between. The CDR3 contains 15 residues.

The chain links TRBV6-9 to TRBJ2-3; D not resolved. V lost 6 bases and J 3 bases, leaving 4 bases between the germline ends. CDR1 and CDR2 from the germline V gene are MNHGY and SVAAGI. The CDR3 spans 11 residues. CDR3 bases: TGTGCCAGCAGGCCAACAGATACGCAGTATTTT. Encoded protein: CASRPTDTQYF.

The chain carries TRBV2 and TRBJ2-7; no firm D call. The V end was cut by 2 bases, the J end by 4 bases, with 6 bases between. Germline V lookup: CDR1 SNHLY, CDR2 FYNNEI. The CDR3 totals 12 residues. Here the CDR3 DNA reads TGTGCCAGCAGTGAATACGGGTACGAGCAGTACTTC. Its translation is CASSEYGYEQYF.

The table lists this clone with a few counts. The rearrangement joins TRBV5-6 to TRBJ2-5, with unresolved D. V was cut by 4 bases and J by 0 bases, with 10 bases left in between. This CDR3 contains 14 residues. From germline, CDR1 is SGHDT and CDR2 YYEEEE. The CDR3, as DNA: TGTGCCAGCAGCCCCACCTTGTACCAAGAGACCCAGTACTTC. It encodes CASSPTLYQETQYF.

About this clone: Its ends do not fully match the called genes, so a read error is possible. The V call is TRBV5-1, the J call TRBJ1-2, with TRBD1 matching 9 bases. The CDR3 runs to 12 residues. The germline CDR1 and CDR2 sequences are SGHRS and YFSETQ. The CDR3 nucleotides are TGCGCCAGCAGCTCGAACGGACAGGGGACTCTCTTC. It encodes CASSSNGQGTLF.

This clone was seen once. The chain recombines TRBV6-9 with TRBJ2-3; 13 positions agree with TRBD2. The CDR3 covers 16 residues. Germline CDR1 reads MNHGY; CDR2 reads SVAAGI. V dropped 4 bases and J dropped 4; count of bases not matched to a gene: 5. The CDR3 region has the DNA TGTGCCAGCAGTTGGCCGACTAGCGGGAGGCCAGATACGCAGTATTTT. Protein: CASSWPTSGRPDTQYF.

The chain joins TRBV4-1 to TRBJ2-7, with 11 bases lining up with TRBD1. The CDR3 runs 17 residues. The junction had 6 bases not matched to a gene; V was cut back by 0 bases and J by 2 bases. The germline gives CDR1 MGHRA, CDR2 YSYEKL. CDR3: CASSQEWGTGGAYEQYF. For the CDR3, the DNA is TGCGCCAGCAGCCAAGAGTGGGGGACAGGGGGAGCCTACGAGCAGTACTTC.

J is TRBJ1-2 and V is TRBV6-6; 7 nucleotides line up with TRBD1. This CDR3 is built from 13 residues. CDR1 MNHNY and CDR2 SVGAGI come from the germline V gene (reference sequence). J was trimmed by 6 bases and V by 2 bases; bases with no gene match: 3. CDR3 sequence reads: CASSYTGADGYTF. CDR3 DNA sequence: TGTGCCAGCAGTTACACAGGGGCGGATGGCTACACCTTC.

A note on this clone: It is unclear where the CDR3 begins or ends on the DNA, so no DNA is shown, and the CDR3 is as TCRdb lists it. CDR3 residues: CASILGANYGYTF. The chain joins TRBV6-1 to TRBJ1-2. Counting both end residues, the CDR3 totals 13 amino acids. The germline gives CDR1 MNHNS, CDR2 SASEGT.

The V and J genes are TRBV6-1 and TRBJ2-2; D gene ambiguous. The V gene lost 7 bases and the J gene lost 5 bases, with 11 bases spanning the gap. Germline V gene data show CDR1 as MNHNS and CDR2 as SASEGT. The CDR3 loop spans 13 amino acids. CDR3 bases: TGTGCCAGCACCTCGCTCGTGACCGGGGAGCTGTTTTTT. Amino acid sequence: CASTSLVTGELFF.

CDR3 in amino acids: CASRRGQGLNSPLHF. CDR3 in DNA: TGTGCCAGCAGAAGAGGACAGGGTCTTAATTCACCCCTCCACTTT. The V call is TRBV27, the J call TRBJ1-6; 8 bases line up with TRBD1. The length of the CDR3 is 15 residues. Unmatched junction bases numbered 7, after V lost 6 bases and J lost 6 bases. Germline CDR1 is MNHEY and CDR2 is SMNVEV (reference sequence).

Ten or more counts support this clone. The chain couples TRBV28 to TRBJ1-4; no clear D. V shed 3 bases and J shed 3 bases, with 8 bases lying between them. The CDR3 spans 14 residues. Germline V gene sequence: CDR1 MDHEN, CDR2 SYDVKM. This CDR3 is CASSFGQANEKLFF. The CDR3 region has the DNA TGTGCCAGCAGTTTCGGCCAAGCTAATGAAAAACTGTTTTTT.

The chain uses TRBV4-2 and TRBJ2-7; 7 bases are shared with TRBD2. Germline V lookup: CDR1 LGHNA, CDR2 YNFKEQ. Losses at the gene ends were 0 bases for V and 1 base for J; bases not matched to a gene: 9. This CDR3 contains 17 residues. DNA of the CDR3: TGTGCCAGCAGCCAAGACTTCGGTCTAGCGGCGTCCTACGAGCAGTACTTC. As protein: CASSQDFGLAASYEQYF.

The CDR3 sequence: CASSPKGHHNYGYTF. In DNA form, the CDR3 reads TGCGCCAGCAGCCCGAAGGGACACCATAACTATGGCTACACCTTC. The genes are TRBV5-1 and TRBJ1-2; tentative D call: TRBD1 (6 bases). The V and J ends lost 4 bases and 1 base respectively, with 14 bases between them. This CDR3 is 15 amino acids long. Germline V gene data show CDR1 as SGHRS and CDR2 as YFSETQ.

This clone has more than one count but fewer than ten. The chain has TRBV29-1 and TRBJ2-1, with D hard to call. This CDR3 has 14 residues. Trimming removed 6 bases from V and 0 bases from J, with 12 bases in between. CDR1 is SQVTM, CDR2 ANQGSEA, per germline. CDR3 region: CSVLLVSSYNEQFF. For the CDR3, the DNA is TGCAGCGTCCTACTGGTTAGCTCCTACAATGAGCAGTTCTTC.

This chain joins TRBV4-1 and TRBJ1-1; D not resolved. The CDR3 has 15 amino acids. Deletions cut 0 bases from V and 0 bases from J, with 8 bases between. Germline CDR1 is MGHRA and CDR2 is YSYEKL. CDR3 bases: TGCGCCAGCAGCCAAGAAGGCGCCATGAACACTGAAGCTTTCTTT. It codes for CASSQEGAMNTEAFF.

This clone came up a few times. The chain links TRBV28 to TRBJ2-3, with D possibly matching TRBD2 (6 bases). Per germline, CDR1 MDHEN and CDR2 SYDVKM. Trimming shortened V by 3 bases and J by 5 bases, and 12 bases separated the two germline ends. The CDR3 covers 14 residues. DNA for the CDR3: TGTGCCAGCAGTTTTTTAGGGGAGGTAGATACGCAGTATTTT. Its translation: CASSFLGEVDTQYF.

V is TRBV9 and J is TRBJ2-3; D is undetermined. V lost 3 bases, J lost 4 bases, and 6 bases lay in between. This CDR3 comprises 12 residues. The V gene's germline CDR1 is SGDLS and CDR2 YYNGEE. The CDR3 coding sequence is TGTGCCAGCAGCGCCGTTTCAGATACGCAGTATTTT. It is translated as CASSAVSDTQYF.